This TCR beta chain was found in a study of Graves' ophthalmopathy and Graves' hyperthyroidism (dated by TCRdb to between 2018 and 2020). Regarding the study in general: Peripheral blood samples were taken at the time of initial diagnosis, before any treatment was given. The study used signatures of the TCR beta repertoire to tell Graves' ophthalmopathy apart from Graves' hyperthyroidism and to predict which patients would progress to ophthalmopathy. In total, some 130 blood samples were TCR-sequenced: some 40 ophthalmopathy, some 75 hyperthyroidism and some 17 hyperthyroidism-to-ophthalmopathy patients. To explore V-J signatures that separate ophthalmopathy from hyperthyroidism, a discovery set of 95 to 100 patients was enrolled, consisting of about 43 with ophthalmopathy and around 57 with stable hyperthyroidism. An independent validation cohort was composed of some 18 hyperthyroidism patients and 17 patients who later progressed from hyperthyroidism to ophthalmopathy. T-cell repertoires of thyroid tissue and blood were compared in six or seven hyperthyroidism patients. After sampling, hyperthyroidism patients received methimazole starting at 30 mg daily, and ophthalmopathy patients received high-dose intravenous methylprednisolone. For training and testing, the 100 or so patients in the discovery cohort were randomly divided in a 7:3 ratio. Overall study outcomes, separate from this receptor: In cross-validation, the 13-signature model distinguished ophthalmopathy from stable hyperthyroidism with approximately 90% sensitivity and approximately 81% specificity, while in the test set the corresponding values were about 80% and 75%. Most expanded thyroid clonotypes with frequency above 0.001 were also detected in blood, suggesting blood repertoires may reflect the thyroid immune response. In validation, the model predicted ophthalmopathy progression with less than 71% sensitivity and about 73% specificity; some 13 predicted patients were CT-confirmed with GO in a median of approximately six months. Sample size was not statistically predetermined, and group allocation was not concealed from the investigators.

There are many counts of this clonotype. This clone's antigen is unknown. Base qualities are missing; no much larger clone stands one base away. Hyperthyroidism was defined as stable when no progression to ophthalmopathy occurred within 18 months of follow-up. Patients with hyperthyroidism were aged 18 to 65 years, had been newly diagnosed, and had a disease duration of less than 2 months. Patients with other autoimmune diseases, uncontrolled infections, pregnancy or lactation were excluded from the study. Clinical symptoms, serum thyroxine, TRAb, thyroid ultrasound and orbital computed tomography were used for diagnosis. Using Ficoll-Paque density gradient centrifugation, PBMCs were isolated from 8.5 to 10 ml of fresh peripheral blood. Total RNA was extracted using Trizol reagent, and RNA quality was checked on an Agilent 2100 Bioanalyzer. TCR beta CDR3 regions were amplified from RNA transcripts for repertoire sequencing. A first-round RT-PCR used HTBI primers with the Qiagen OneStep RT-PCR kit, followed by a second-round multiplex PCR, size selection and purification. Sequencing of the libraries was carried out on an Illumina HiSeq2000 in paired-end mode with 100 bp reads. Per the original workflow: SOAPnuke was used to process the reads, throwing out any read that had adapters, had uncalled bases, had a mean Phred below 15, or lacked an exact constant-primer or identifier match. COPE v1.2.5 was used to merge the high-quality paired reads. Each unique nucleotide sequence was treated as a clonotype, and MiTCR v1.1 was used to align the clonotypes to the IMGT TRB V, D and J references. Analysis was restricted to V-J combinations with a frequency above 0.0001, which covered roughly 99% of repertoires. For each V-J combination, a TCR clonal expansion and chaos score was defined as the ratio of F50 clonal expansion to chaos observed in the TCRdist matrix. Welch's t-statistics and random forest were used to narrow the features down to more than 10 V-J combinations, which were then fed into a naive Bayes classifier. The similarity between thyroid and blood repertoires was quantified using the Morisita-Horn index. TCRdb reprocessed the public reads (quality trimming at Q25 with fastp, clone calling with MiXCR) and kept in-frame beta chains. Rows merge per CDR3 protein into single entries with the most common DNA and genes. These V and J calls are TCRdb output, not the study's own analysis. The sample has hundreds of thousands of distinct CDR3 sequences on record, approximately 21% of them singletons. Around 6.5% of the sample goes to the ten largest clones.

The specimen sequenced was peripheral blood. This clonotype was sampled from a young woman with stable Graves' hyperthyroidism. Some clones in this sample may be carry-over from other donors' samples. Donor details come from another sample of the same person, matched by shared clones.

The CDR3 has the sequence CASSRGQGKTSGANVLTF. The DNA sequence follows: TGTGCCAGCAGCCGAGGACAGGGCAAAACCTCTGGGGCCAACGTCCTGACTTTC. The chain was built from TRBV11-3 and TRBJ2-6; TRBD1 fits 8 bases in the junction. Via the germline V gene, CDR1 is SGHNT and CDR2 YENEEA. From the cysteine through the phenylalanine, the CDR3 covers 18 amino acids. Kept here is only the CDR3 DNA, which spans 54 bases and is read in frame from base 1. For this chain, trimming is 5 bases at the V end and 0 bases at the J end, and the number of junction bases without a gene match is 9.